The T cell receptor (beta chain) under discussion was sequenced for a study of a mutant IDH1 vaccine in newly diagnosed glioma. Time point indicated: week 5, during vaccination. Each vaccine dose was 300 ug of mutant IDH1 20-mer peptide, with topical imiquimod. There are 15 residues in the CDR3. The V and J ends lost 4 bases and 0 bases respectively, with 14 bases between them. Germline CDR1 and CDR2: SGHRS and YFSETQ. Here immunoSEQ multiplex PCR was the method, and the copy in TCRdb shows in-frame clones only, minus some. The sample includes about 56,000 clones, 80% to 90% of them seen just once. A remark on this clone: Antigen unknown.

V and J are TRBV5-1 and TRBJ2-7; tentatively, D is TRBD2 (6 bases). The receptor's source is a woman in her thirties or forties with glioma. Specimen: PBMCs, collected from a glioma patient whose treatment included an IDH1 peptide vaccine. CDR3: CASSKEGLSSYEQYF. DNA for the CDR3: TGCGCCAGCAGCAAGGAGGGACTGAGCTCCTACGAGCAGTACTTC.